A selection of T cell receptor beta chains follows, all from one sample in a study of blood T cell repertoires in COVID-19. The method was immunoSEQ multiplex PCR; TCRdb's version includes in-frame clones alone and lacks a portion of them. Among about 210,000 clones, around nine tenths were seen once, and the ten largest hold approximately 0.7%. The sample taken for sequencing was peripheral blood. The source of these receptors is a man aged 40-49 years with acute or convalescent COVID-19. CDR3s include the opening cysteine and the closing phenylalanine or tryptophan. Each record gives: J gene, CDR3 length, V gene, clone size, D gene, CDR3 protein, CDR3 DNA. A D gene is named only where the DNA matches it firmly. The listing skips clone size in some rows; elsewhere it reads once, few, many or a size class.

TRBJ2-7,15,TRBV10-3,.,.,CAISEPGRSSYEQYF,TGTGCCATCAGTGAGCCGGGTAGGAGTTCCTACGAGCAGTACTTC
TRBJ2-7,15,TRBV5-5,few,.,CASSLTTLTSYEQYF,TGTGCCAGCAGCTTGACGACACTTACAAGCTACGAGCAGTACTTC
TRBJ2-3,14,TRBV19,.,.,CASKEAGRTDTQYF,TGTGCCAGTAAGGAGGCGGGCCGCACAGATACGCAGTATTTT
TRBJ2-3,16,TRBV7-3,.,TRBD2,CASSSGAGDSTDTQYF,TGTGCCAGCAGTTCTGGGGCGGGAGATAGCACAGATACGCAGTATTTT
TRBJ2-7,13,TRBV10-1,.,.,CASSGNFSYEQYF,TGCGCCAGCAGTGGTAATTTTAGCTACGAGCAGTACTTC
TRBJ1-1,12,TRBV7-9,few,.,CASSAVSTEAFF,TGTGCCAGCAGTGCCGTTAGCACTGAAGCTTTCTTT
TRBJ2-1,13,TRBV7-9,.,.,CASSLAGLLEQFF,TGTGCCAGCAGCTTAGCGGGGCTACTTGAGCAGTTCTTC
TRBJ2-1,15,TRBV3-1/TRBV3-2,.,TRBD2,CASTPSGGDNNEQFF,TGTGCCAGCACCCCCTCGGGGGGGGATAACAATGAGCAGTTCTTC
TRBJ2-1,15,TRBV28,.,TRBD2,CASSPRLAGNNEQFF,TGTGCCAGCAGTCCCCGACTAGCGGGAAACAATGAGCAGTTCTTC
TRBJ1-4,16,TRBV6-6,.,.,CASSYSGGVVNEKLFF,TGTGCCAGCAGTTACTCAGGAGGGGTTGTTAATGAAAAACTGTTTTTT
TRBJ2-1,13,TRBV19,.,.,CATTDSPYNEQFF,TGTGCCACCACGGACAGTCCCTACAATGAGCAGTTCTTC
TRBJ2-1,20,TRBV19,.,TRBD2,CASSIIGWAGVDISYNEQFF,TGTGCCAGTAGTATTATAGGGTGGGCGGGAGTTGATATCTCCTACAATGAGCAGTTCTTC
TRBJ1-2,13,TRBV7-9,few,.,CASSTPASYGYTF,TGTGCCAGCAGCACCCCAGCGTCCTATGGCTACACCTTC
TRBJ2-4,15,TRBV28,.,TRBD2,CASSFPGGPKNIQYF,TGTGCCAGCAGTTTCCCGGGGGGTCCCAAAAACATTCAGTACTTC
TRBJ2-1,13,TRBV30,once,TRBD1,CAFDRAQANEQFF,TGTGCCTTTGACAGGGCCCAGGCGAATGAGCAGTTCTTC
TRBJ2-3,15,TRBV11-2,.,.,CASGKRGQGTDTQYF,TGTGCCAGCGGTAAACGGGGTCAAGGCACAGATACGCAGTATTTT
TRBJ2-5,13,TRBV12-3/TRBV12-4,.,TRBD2,CASSSRGGETQYF,TGTGCCAGCAGTTCCCGGGGGGGAGAGACCCAGTACTTC
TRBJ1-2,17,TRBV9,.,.,CASSVGGKPSLRYGYTF,TGTGCCAGCAGCGTAGGAGGAAAACCCTCTCTACGGTATGGCTACACCTTC
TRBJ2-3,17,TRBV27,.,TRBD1,CASVCWTGDDSTDTQYF,TGTGCCAGCGTGTGCTGGACAGGGGATGATAGCACAGATACGCAGTATTTT
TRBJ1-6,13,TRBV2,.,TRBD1,CASLRGGISPLHF,TGTGCCAGCTTACGAGGGGGCATATCACCCCTCCACTTT
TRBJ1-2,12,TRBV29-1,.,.,CSVEGAPYGYTF,TGCAGCGTGGAAGGGGCCCCTTATGGCTACACCTTC
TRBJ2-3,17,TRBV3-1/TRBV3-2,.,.,CASSQDPRERALDTQYF,TGTGCCAGCAGCCAAGATCCCAGGGAGCGGGCTCTAGATACGCAGTATTTT
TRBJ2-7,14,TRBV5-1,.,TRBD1,CASSTGQGSYEQYF,TGCGCCAGCAGCACGGGACAGGGTTCCTACGAGCAGTACTTC
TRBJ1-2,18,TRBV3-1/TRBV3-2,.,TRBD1,CASSQLAGGTGAGLGYTF,TGTGCCAGCAGCCAACTCGCTGGCGGGACAGGGGCCGGGTTAGGCTACACCTTC
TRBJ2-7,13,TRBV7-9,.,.,CASSPPGLYEQYF,TGTGCCAGCAGCCCCCCAGGGTTGTACGAGCAGTACTTC
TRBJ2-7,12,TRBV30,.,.,CAWRRDSLEQYF,TGTGCCTGGAGGCGGGACAGCCTAGAGCAGTACTTC
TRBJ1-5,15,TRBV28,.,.,CASSLGGHSNQPQHF,TGTGCCAGCAGCCTGGGGGGGCACAGCAATCAGCCCCAGCATTTT
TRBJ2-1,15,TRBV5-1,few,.,CASSLETGHVNEQFF,TGCGCCAGCAGCTTGGAGACAGGCCATGTCAATGAGCAGTTCTTC
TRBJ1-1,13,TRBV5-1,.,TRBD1,CASSSTGVTEAFF,TGCGCCAGCAGCTCGACAGGGGTAACTGAAGCTTTCTTT
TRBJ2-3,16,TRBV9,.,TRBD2,CASSALAGGPGDTQYF,TGTGCCAGCAGCGCCTTAGCGGGAGGGCCAGGGGATACGCAGTATTTT
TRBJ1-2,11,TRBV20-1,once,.,CSARDLYGYTF,TGCAGTGCTAGAGATCTCTATGGCTACACCTTC
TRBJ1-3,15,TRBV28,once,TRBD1,CASTSGQISGNTIYF,TGTGCCAGCACCTCGGGACAGATCTCTGGAAACACCATATATTTT
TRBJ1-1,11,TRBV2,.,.,CASRGDTEAFF,TGTGCCAGCAGAGGAGACACTGAAGCTTTCTTT
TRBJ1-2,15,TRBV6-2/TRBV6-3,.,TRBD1,CASSYSRQGNYGYTF,TGTGCCAGCAGTTACTCTCGACAGGGGAACTATGGCTACACCTTC
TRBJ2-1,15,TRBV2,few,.,CASKRASGRSNEQFF,TGTGCCAGCAAGCGGGCTTCAGGGAGGTCGAATGAGCAGTTCTTC
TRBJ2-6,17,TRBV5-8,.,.,CASSLALGGAGANVLTF,TGTGCCAGCAGCTTGGCGTTAGGGGGGGCCGGGGCCAACGTCCTGACTTTC
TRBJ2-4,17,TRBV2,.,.,CASSDGQPTPIGNIQYF,TGTGCCAGCAGTGATGGGCAGCCAACACCTATTGGGAACATTCAGTACTTC